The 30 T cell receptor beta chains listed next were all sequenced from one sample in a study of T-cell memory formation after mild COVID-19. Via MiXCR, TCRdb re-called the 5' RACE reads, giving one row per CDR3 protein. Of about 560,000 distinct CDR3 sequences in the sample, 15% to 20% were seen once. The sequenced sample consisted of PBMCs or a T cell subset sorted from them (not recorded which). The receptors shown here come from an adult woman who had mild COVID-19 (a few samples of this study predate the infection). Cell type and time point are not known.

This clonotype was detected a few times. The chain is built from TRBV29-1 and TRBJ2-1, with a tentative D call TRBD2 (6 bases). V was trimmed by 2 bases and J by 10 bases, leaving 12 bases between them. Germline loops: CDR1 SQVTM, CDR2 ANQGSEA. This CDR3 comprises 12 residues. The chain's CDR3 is CSVERRAGEQFF. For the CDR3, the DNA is TGCAGCGTTGAACGGAGGGCAGGGGAGCAGTTCTTC.

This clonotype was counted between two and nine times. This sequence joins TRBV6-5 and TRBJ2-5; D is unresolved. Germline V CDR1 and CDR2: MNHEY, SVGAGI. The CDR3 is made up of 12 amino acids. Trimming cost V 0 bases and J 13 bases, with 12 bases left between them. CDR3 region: CASSYSGFPMYF. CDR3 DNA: TGTGCCAGCAGTTACTCGGGCTTTCCCATGTACTTC.

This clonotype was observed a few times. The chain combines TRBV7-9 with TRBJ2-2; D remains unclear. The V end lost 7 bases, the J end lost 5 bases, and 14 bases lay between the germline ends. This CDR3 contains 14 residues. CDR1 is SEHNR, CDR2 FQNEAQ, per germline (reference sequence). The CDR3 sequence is CASIWDKGTGELFF. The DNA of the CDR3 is TGTGCCAGCATTTGGGATAAAGGGACCGGGGAGCTGTTTTTT.

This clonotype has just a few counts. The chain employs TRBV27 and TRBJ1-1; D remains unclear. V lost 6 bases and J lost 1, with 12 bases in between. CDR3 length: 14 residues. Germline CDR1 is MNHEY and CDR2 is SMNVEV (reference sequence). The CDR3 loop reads CASRSLTENTEAFF. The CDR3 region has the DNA TGTGCCAGCAGGTCTCTTACAGAGAACACTGAAGCTTTCTTT.

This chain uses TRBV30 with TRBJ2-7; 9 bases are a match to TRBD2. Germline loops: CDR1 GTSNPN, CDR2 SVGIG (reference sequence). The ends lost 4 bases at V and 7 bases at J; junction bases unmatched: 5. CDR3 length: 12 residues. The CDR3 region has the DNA TGTGCCTGGAAGGGACTAGCTAGGGAGCAGTACTTC. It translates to CAWKGLAREQYF.

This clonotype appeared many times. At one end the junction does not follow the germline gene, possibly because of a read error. The CDR3 sequence is CASSQDLETQYF. As DNA, the CDR3 is TGCGCCAGCAGCCAAGATCTAGAGACCCAGTACTTC. The V and J genes are TRBV4-2 and TRBJ2-5; D gene uncertain. Per germline, CDR1 LGHNA and CDR2 YNFKEQ. The CDR3 is 12 amino acids.

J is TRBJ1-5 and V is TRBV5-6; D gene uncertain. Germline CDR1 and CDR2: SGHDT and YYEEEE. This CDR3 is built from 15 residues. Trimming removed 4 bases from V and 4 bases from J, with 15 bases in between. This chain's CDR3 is CASSGAGLLNQPQHF. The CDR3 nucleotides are TGTGCCAGCAGCGGAGCAGGACTGCTTAATCAGCCCCAGCATTTT.

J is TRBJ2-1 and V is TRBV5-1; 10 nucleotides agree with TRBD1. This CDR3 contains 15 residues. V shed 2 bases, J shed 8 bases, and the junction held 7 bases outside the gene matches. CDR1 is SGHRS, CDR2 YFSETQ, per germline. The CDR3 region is CASSLGTGVGYEQFF. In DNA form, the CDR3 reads TGCGCCAGCAGCTTAGGGACAGGGGTGGGGTATGAGCAGTTCTTC.

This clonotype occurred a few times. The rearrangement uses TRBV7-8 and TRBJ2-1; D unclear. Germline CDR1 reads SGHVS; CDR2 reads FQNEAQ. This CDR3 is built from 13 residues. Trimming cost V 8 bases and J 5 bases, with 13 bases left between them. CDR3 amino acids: CASGRRMNNEQFF. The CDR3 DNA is TGTGCCAGCGGGCGGCGGATGAACAATGAGCAGTTCTTC.

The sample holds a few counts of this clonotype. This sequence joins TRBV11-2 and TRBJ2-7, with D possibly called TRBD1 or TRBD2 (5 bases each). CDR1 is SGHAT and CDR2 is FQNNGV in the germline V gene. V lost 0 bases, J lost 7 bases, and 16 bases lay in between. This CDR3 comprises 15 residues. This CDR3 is CASSLEGVPLMEQYF. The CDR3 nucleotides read TGTGCCAGCAGCTTAGAGGGGGTTCCCTTGATGGAGCAGTACTTC.

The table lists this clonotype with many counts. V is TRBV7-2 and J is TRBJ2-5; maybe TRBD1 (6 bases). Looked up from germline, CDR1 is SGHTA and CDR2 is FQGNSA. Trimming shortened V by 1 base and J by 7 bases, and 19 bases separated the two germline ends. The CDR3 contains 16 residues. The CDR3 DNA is TGTGCCAGCAGCTTAGGAGCTGGGACAAAGTCTGGGACCCAGTACTTC. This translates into CASSLGAGTKSGTQYF.

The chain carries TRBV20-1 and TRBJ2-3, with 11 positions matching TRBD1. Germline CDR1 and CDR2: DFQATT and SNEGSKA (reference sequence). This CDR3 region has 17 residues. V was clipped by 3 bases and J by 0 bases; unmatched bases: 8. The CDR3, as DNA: TGCAGTGCTAGGGGACAGGGGGTCCTAACTAGCACAGATACGCAGTATTTT. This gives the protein CSARGQGVLTSTDTQYF.

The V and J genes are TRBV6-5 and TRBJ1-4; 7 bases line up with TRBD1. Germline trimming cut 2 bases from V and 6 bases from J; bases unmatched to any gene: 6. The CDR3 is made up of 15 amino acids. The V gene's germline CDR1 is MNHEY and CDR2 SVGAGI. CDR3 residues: CASSYGPGGDEKLFF. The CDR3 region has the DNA TGTGCCAGCAGTTACGGACCAGGGGGAGATGAAAAACTGTTTTTT.

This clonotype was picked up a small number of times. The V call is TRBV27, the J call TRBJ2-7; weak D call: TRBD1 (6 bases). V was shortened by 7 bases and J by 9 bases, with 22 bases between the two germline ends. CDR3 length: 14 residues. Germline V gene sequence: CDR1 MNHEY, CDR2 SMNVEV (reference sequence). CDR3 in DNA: TGTGCCAGCAATACCTACGAAGACGGGACACTGCAGTACTTC. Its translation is CASNTYEDGTLQYF.

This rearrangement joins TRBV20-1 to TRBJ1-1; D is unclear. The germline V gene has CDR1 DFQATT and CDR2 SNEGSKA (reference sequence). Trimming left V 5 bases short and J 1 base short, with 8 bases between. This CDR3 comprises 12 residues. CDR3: CSASEENTEAFF. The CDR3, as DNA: TGCAGTGCTTCTGAAGAGAACACTGAAGCTTTCTTT.

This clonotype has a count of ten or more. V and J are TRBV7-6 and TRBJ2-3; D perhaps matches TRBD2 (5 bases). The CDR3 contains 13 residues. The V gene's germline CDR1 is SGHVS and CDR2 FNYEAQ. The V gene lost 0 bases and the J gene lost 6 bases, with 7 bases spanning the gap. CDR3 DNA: TGTGCCAGCAGCTTAGCGCGAGGGGATACGCAGTATTTT. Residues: CASSLARGDTQYF.

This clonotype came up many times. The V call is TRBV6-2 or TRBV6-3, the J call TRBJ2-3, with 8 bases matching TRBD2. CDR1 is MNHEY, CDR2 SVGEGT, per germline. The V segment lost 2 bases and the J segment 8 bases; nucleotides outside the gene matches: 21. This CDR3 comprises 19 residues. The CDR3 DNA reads TGTGCCAGCAGTTACCAGATCGGAGGAGGGCTAGCGGGTTCGGGTACGCAGTATTTT. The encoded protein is CASSYQIGGGLAGSGTQYF.

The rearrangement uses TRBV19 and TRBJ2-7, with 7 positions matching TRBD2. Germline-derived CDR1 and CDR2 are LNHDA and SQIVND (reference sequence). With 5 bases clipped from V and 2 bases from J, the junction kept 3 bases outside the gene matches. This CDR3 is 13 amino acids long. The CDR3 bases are TGTGCCAGTAGTTGGGGGGGGGCCTACGAGCAGTACTTC. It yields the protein CASSWGGAYEQYF.

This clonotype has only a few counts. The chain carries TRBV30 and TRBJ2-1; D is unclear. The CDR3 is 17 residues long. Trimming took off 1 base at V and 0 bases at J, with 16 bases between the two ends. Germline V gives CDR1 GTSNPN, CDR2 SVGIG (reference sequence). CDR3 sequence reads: CAWSETHLVSSYNEQFF. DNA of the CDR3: TGTGCCTGGAGTGAGACCCATCTAGTCAGCTCCTACAATGAGCAGTTCTTC.

The CDR3: CSAETANYGYTF. CDR3 DNA: TGCAGTGCGGAAACAGCGAACTATGGCTACACCTTC. The chain is built from TRBV20-1 and TRBJ1-2; D call uncertain. The CDR3 length is 12 residues. Germline CDR1 reads DFQATT; CDR2 reads SNEGSKA (reference sequence). With 6 bases removed from V and 2 bases from J, the gap between germline ends came to 10 bases.

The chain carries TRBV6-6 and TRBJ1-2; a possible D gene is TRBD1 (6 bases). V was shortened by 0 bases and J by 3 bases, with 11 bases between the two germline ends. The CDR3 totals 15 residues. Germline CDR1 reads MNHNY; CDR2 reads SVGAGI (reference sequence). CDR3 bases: TGTGCCAGCAGTTACTCGGTTAGGGGGGACTATGGCTACACCTTC. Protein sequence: CASSYSVRGDYGYTF.

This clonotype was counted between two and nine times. The CDR3 spells CASSPRRGTSGSYEQFF. The CDR3 DNA reads as TGTGCCAGCAGCCCCCGGCGGGGGACTAGCGGGAGTTATGAGCAGTTCTTC. The rearrangement uses TRBV7-6 and TRBJ2-1; TRBD2 matches 14 bases. Germline CDR1 reads SGHVS; CDR2 reads FNYEAQ. This CDR3 has 17 residues. Unmatched junction bases numbered 11, after V lost 5 bases and J lost 8 bases.

The CDR3 region has the DNA TGTGCCAGCAGCGCCAGGAGGAACACCGGGGAGCTGTTTTTT. Amino acid sequence: CASSARRNTGELFF. The rearrangement uses TRBV7-3 and TRBJ2-2; D not resolved. V lost 5 bases and J 1 base, leaving 8 bases between the germline ends. CDR1 SGHTA and CDR2 FQGTGA come from the germline V gene. This CDR3 region has 14 residues.

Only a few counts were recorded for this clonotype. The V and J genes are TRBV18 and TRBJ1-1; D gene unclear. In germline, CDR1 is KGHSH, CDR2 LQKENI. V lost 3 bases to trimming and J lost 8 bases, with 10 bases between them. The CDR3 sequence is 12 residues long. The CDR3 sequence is CASSPTSGEAFF. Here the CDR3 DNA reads TGTGCCAGCTCACCTACGTCCGGGGAAGCTTTCTTT.

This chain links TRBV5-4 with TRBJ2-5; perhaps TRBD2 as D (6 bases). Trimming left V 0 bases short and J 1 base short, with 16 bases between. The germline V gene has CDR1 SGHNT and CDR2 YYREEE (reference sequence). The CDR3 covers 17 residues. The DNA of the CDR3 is TGTGCCAGCAGCTTGGCGGACGGGGGTAGGGGCCAAGAGACCCAGTACTTC. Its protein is CASSLADGGRGQETQYF.

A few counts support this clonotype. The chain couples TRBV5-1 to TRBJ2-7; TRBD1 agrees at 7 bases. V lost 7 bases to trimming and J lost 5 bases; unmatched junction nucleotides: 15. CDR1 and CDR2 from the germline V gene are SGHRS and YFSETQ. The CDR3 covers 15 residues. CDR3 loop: CASRARGGQEDEQYF. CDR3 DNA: TGCGCCAGCCGGGCCCGAGGTGGACAGGAGGACGAGCAGTACTTC.

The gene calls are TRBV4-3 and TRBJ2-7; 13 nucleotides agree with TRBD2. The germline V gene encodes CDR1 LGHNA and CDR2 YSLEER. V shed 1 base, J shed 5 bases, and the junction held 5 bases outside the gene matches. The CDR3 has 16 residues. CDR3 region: CASSQGTSGRGNEQYF. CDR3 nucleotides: TGCGCCAGCAGCCAAGGGACTAGCGGGAGAGGAAACGAGCAGTACTTC.

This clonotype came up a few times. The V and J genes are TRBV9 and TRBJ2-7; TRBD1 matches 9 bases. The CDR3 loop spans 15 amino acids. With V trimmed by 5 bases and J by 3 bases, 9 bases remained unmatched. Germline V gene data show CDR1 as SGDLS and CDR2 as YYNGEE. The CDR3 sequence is CASSQTGTGLYEQYF. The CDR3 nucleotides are TGTGCCAGCAGTCAAACCGGGACAGGGCTCTACGAGCAGTACTTC.

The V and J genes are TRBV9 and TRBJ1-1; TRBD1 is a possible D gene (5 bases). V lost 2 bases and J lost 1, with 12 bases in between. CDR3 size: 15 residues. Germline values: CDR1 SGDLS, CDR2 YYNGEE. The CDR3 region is CASSVETAPNTEAFF. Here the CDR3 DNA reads TGTGCCAGCAGCGTCGAGACAGCCCCGAACACTGAAGCTTTCTTT. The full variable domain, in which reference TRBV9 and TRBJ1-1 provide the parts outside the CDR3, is DSGVTQTPKHLITATGQRVTLRCSPRSGDLSVYWYQQSLDQGLQFLIQYYNGEERAKGNILERFSAQQFPDLHSELNLSSLELGDSALYFCASSVETAPNTEAFFGQGTRLTVV.

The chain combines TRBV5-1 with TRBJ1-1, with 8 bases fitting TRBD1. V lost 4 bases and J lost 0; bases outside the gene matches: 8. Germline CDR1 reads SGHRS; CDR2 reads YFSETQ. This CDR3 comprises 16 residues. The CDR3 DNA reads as TGCGCCAGCAGCACACAACAGGGGGGGATGAACACTGAAGCTTTCTTT. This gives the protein CASSTQQGGMNTEAFF.